This TCR beta chain was sequenced in a study of beta chain features in type 1 diabetes. Study results and limitations: Shortening that was moderate but significant affected the TCRB CDR3s of Type 1 diabetes patients in all four CD4+ subsets. Within the patient group, naive, central memory and Treg TCRB repertoires appeared more similar to each other than within healthy donors. Type 1 diabetes patients had fewer VDJ junction insertions and more deletions.

The authors obtained over 95% purity in all sorted populations. This clone has more than one count but fewer than ten. Its antigen remains unidentified. Isolated RNA was reverse transcribed in full, so expressed TCRB transcripts were sequenced. The data were produced by immunoSEQ multiplex PCR, yet TCRdb's version contains in-frame clones alone and is incomplete. Of roughly 150,000 clones listed, 11% are singletons. The CDR3 runs to 15 residues. Trimming pared 3 bases from V and 4 bases from J, leaving 12 bases between. CDR1 SGHTA and CDR2 FQGNSA come from the germline V gene. The sample consisted of central memory CD4+ T cells from blood. The chain uses TRBV7-2 and TRBJ1-4, with D perhaps matching TRBD1 (6 bases). The clonotype was recovered from a man between 18 and 35 years old in good health. DNA for the CDR3: TGTGCCAGCAGCTTCTACAGGGCTAGTAATGAAAAACTGTTTTTT. It specifies CASSFYRASNEKLFF.